These 3 T cell receptor beta chains share one sample of origin, sequenced in a study of CD8 T cells in ankylosing spondylitis. TCRdb re-derived calls from the 5' RACE reads in MiXCR, one entry per CDR3 protein. The repertoire holds about 100,000 distinct CDR3 sequences, with about 8.1% as singletons. Specimen: blood, either unsorted or a sorted T cell fraction (not recorded which). These TCRs come from a male donor with ankylosing spondylitis or in good health (not recorded which).

This clonotype came up many times. The chain uses TRBV28 and TRBJ2-7, with no clear D. The ends were cut back, 7 bases at V and 2 bases at J, with 9 bases in the middle. Per the germline V gene, CDR1 is MDHEN and CDR2 is SYDVKM. This CDR3 has 12 residues. CDR3 region: CASTPTTYEQYF. The CDR3 DNA is TGTGCCAGCACCCCCACAACCTACGAGCAGTACTTC. The full variable domain, completed using reference TRBV28 and TRBJ2-7, is DVKVTQSSRYLVKRTGEKVFLECVQDMDHENMFWYRQDPGLGLRLIYFSYDVKMKEKGDIPEGYSVSREKKERFSLILESASTNQTSMYLCASTPTTYEQYFGPGTRLTVT.

This clonotype was observed at least ten times. The CDR3 nucleotides are TGCGCCAGCAGACAGGATGAGGCTGGCTACACCTTC. This sequence encodes CASRQDEAGYTF. This chain joins TRBV5-1 and TRBJ1-2; a weak D match, TRBD1 (5 bases). Per the germline V gene, CDR1 is SGHRS and CDR2 is YFSETQ. The V and J ends lost 5 bases and 7 bases respectively, with 12 bases between them. The CDR3 totals 12 residues. Looking up the rest from reference TRBV5-1 and TRBJ1-2 gives the full variable domain: KAGVTQTPRYLIKTRGQQVTLSCSPISGHRSVSWYQQTPGQGLQFLFEYFSETQRNKGNFPGRFSGRQFSNSRSEMNVSTLELGDSALYLCASRQDEAGYTFGSGTRLTVV.

This clonotype occurred many times. The chain carries TRBV5-1 and TRBJ2-1, with 10 bases identical to TRBD2. CDR3 length: 16 amino acids. Looked up from germline, CDR1 is SGHRS and CDR2 is YFSETQ. The V and J ends lost 4 bases and 4 bases, in that order; junction bases with no gene match: 8. Here the CDR3 DNA reads TGCGCCAGCAGCACTGAGACTAGCGGGCCATACAATGAGCAGTTCTTC. As protein: CASSTETSGPYNEQFF. Full variable domain (remainder filled in from reference TRBV5-1 and TRBJ2-1): KAGVTQTPRYLIKTRGQQVTLSCSPISGHRSVSWYQQTPGQGLQFLFEYFSETQRNKGNFPGRFSGRQFSNSRSEMNVSTLELGDSALYLCASSTETSGPYNEQFFGPGTRLTVL.